This T cell receptor beta chain was profiled in a study of T cells in localized non-small cell lung cancer. Study-wide results and limits: Density of T cells in blood, when higher, went with longer overall survival. T cell clonality was highest in uninvolved adjacent lung, above tumor. Heterogeneity remains possible, as sequencing covered one tumor region only. In adjacent lung appeared a median around 54 of the top 100 tumor clones.

Assay: immunoSEQ multiplex PCR; the TCRdb copy retains only in-frame clones and omits some. The sample lists under 25,000 clones; around 90% were seen once. As for this clone: Its antigen is as yet unknown.

V was cut by 2 bases and J by 5 bases, with 15 bases left in between. CDR1 and CDR2 (germline): LNHNV, YYDKDF (reference sequence). There are 15 residues in the CDR3. The sequence derives from a man aged 40 to 70 with stage I squamous cell lung carcinoma. J is TRBJ1-1 and V is TRBV15; a weak D match, TRBD1 (6 bases). The sequences come from peripheral blood, collected before any cancer treatment. The CDR3 loop is CATSRPQGIVTEAFF. DNA of the CDR3: TGTGCCACCAGCAGACCCCAGGGGATTGTTACTGAAGCTTTCTTT.